This TCR beta chain originates from a study of multiple sclerosis patients with progressive multifocal leukoencephalopathy. Findings and caveats of the study: Expanded clones at PML onset predated and persisted through natalizumab therapy.

A word on this clone: No antigen is known for it.

Time point here: before natalizumab initiation. All patients had prior interferon beta, and all PML patients were female. Clones were sequenced by immunoSEQ multiplex PCR, and TCRdb holds only the in-frame ones, with some missing. In the table there are fewer than 35,000 clones, approximately 89% of which are singletons. This CDR3 has 13 residues. Germline V gene sequence: CDR1 MNHNY, CDR2 SVGAGI (reference sequence). J lost 4 bases, V lost 5 bases, and 1 base had no gene match. The chain joins TRBV6-6 to TRBJ1-1; TRBD1 agrees at 10 bases. Sample: PBMCs. This TCR was sampled from a human donor with multiple sclerosis. The chain's CDR3 is CASSRTGGTEAFF. The DNA for the CDR3 is TGTGCCAGCAGTCGGACAGGGGGCACTGAAGCTTTCTTT.